These 19 T cell receptor beta chains came from one sample sequenced in a study of OX40 agonist ivuxolimab in advanced cancers. Assay used: immunoSEQ multiplex PCR; TCRdb lists only in-frame clones, some missing. This table holds some 86,000 clones, 91% found once. The sample consisted of CD4+ or CD8+ T cells sorted from blood, taken in a trial of the OX40 agonist ivuxolimab. These receptors were taken from an adult with an advanced solid tumor such as melanoma, head and neck, liver or kidney cancer.

This clone was seen a handful of times. V is TRBV6-5 and J is TRBJ1-2; no clear D. V was cut by 6 bases and J by 7 bases, with 12 bases left in between. Germline lookup yields CDR1 MNHEY and CDR2 SVGAGI. The CDR3 has 12 residues. The CDR3 loop reads CASSPAGPGYTF. The DNA for the CDR3 is TGTGCCAGCAGCCCAGCGGGCCCTGGCTACACCTTC.

This rearrangement joins TRBV21-1 to TRBJ2-7; the tabulated D call, TRBD1, remains unverified against the DNA. TRBV21-1 is a pseudogene locus. The CDR3 length is 14 residues. CDR3 residues: CARKNRERGNEQYF. In DNA, the CDR3 is TGTGCCAGGAAGAACAGGGAGAGGGGAAACGAGCAGTACTTC.

This clone was picked up one time. The chain has TRBV2 and TRBJ2-3; D possibly corresponds to TRBD1 (6 bases). V dropped 2 bases and J dropped 1 base, with 13 bases sitting between them. From germline, CDR1 is SNHLY and CDR2 FYNNEI. The CDR3 consists of 16 residues. CDR3 residues: CASSETRTERTDTQYF. The CDR3 nucleotides read TGTGCCAGCAGTGAAACCCGGACAGAACGCACAGATACGCAGTATTTT. The whole variable domain, remainder taken from reference TRBV2 and TRBJ2-3, is EPEVTQTPSHQVTQMGQEVILRCVPISNHLYFYWYRQILGQKVEFLVSFYNNEISEKSEIFDDQFSVERPDGSNFTLKIRSTKLEDSAMYFCASSETRTERTDTQYFGPGTRLTVL.

The gene calls are TRBV19 and TRBJ2-3; weak D call: TRBD1 (6 bases). Trimming removed 3 bases from V and 2 bases from J, with 9 bases in between. The CDR3 covers 14 residues. Germline V lookup: CDR1 LNHDA, CDR2 SQIVND (reference sequence). CDR3 sequence: CASSMGHFTDTQYF. In nucleotides, the CDR3 is TGTGCCAGTAGTATGGGACATTTCACAGATACGCAGTATTTT.

This rearrangement joins TRBV6-1 to TRBJ2-3, with D possibly matching TRBD1 (5 bases). The CDR3 runs to 14 residues. Trimming stripped 5 bases from V and 1 base from J, with 10 bases between. Germline values: CDR1 MNHNS, CDR2 SASEGT. The CDR3 nucleotides are TGTGCCAGCAGTACTACAGGCCGCACAGATACGCAGTATTTT. It codes for CASSTTGRTDTQYF.

The J gene is TRBJ2-5, the V gene TRBV9; no reliable D call. The CDR3 extends over 16 amino acids. Germline V gene lookup returns CDR1 SGDLS and CDR2 YYNGEE. Trimming took 0 bases from V and 3 from J, leaving 15 bases between them. In DNA form, the CDR3 reads TGTGCCAGCAGCGTAGGGCCCGATCCCCCCGAAGAGACCCAGTACTTC. Protein product: CASSVGPDPPEETQYF.

The chain joins TRBV6-1 to TRBJ1-5, with 7 bases lining up with TRBD1. V dropped 4 bases and J dropped 0; count of bases not matched to a gene: 6. The length of the CDR3 is 16 residues. Germline values: CDR1 MNHNS, CDR2 SASEGT. CDR3 sequence reads: CASSGYRGSSNQPQHF. In nucleotides, the CDR3 is TGTGCCAGCAGTGGATACAGGGGTAGTAGCAATCAGCCCCAGCATTTT.

The J gene is TRBJ2-7, the V gene TRBV6-5; TRBD1 might be the D (6 bases). CDR1 is MNHEY, CDR2 SVGAGI, per germline. Trimming stripped 5 bases from V and 8 bases from J, with 19 bases between. CDR3 length equals 14 residues. CDR3 DNA: TGTGCCAGCAGTCCGGGACAAGGCCTAATACAGCAGTACTTC. As protein: CASSPGQGLIQQYF.

The chain recombines TRBV7-9 with TRBJ2-3; perhaps D is TRBD1 or TRBD2 (5 bases each). Trimming stripped 0 bases from V and 1 base from J, with 17 bases between. The CDR3 is 18 residues long. CDR1 and CDR2 (germline): SEHNR, FQNEAQ (reference sequence). This CDR3 is CASSLARGAEGGTDTQYF. The CDR3 nucleotides read TGTGCCAGCAGCTTAGCCAGAGGGGCCGAGGGAGGCACAGATACGCAGTATTTT.

This chain connects TRBV6-5 to TRBJ1-2; D gene ambiguous. In germline, CDR1 is MNHEY, CDR2 SVGAGI. V was trimmed by 2 bases and J by 4 bases, leaving 8 bases between them. The CDR3 is 13 residues long. CDR3 coding DNA: TGTGCCAGCAGTTACGGGCGGCTCTATGGCTACACCTTC. Its translation is CASSYGRLYGYTF.

In regard to this clone: A junction boundary mismatches the germline segment, possibly from a read error. The chain is built from TRBV5-4 and TRBJ2-7, with TRBD2 identical over 12 bases. This CDR3 contains 15 residues. Germline V gene lookup returns CDR1 SGHNT and CDR2 YYREEE (reference sequence). The CDR3 here is CASSLGTSGIYGQYF. CDR3 bases: TGTGCCAGCAGCTTGGGGACTAGCGGGATCTACGGGCAGTACTTC.

The rearrangement joins TRBV6-4 to TRBJ2-1; D gene uncertain. V was shortened by 0 bases and J by 13 bases, with 10 bases between the two germline ends. The CDR3 sequence is 12 residues long. Germline V gene data show CDR1 as MRHNA and CDR2 as SNTAGT. The CDR3 is CASSDSRMEQFF. The CDR3 DNA sequence: TGTGCCAGCAGTGACTCTAGAATGGAACAGTTCTTC.

The chain carries TRBV28 and TRBJ2-5; D not resolved. Germline assignment: CDR1 MDHEN and CDR2 SYDVKM. The V end was cut by 2 bases, the J end by 4 bases, with 8 bases between. The CDR3 is 13 residues long. CDR3 in amino acids: CASSLLSRETQYF. CDR3 nucleotides: TGTGCCAGCAGTTTACTCTCGAGAGAGACCCAGTACTTC.

Turning to this clone: The germline gene is not matched at one end of the junction; a read error may be the cause. V gene TRBV11-2 combines with J gene TRBJ2-3, with D possibly being TRBD1 (6 bases). This CDR3 region has 14 residues. Germline V gene data show CDR1 as SGHAT and CDR2 as FQNNGV. CDR3 amino acids: CASGFDRSTDTQYF. The CDR3 DNA is TGTGCCAGCGGCTTTGACAGGAGCACAGATACGCAGTATTTT.

The chain joins TRBV2 to TRBJ1-3, with D maybe TRBD1 (6 bases). Germline CDR1 SNHLY, CDR2 FYNNEI. This CDR3 contains 13 residues. With 7 bases removed from V and 2 bases from J, the gap between germline ends came to 9 bases. CDR3 bases: TGTGCCAGCACCACAGGGCCTGGAAACACCATATATTTT. This codes for CASTTGPGNTIYF.

The V gene is TRBV7-3, the J gene TRBJ2-3; TRBD1 matches at 10 bases. V gave up 5 bases and J gave up 6 bases; unmatched junction bases: 2. This CDR3 has 13 amino acids. CDR1 and CDR2 from the germline V gene are SGHTA and FQGTGA. The CDR3 bases are TGTGCCAGCAGCCAGGACAGGGGGGATACGCAGTATTTT. Protein product: CASSQDRGDTQYF. Together with reference TRBV7-3 and TRBJ2-3, the CDR3 gives the full variable domain: GAGVSQTPSNKVTEKGKYVELRCDPISGHTALYWYRQSLGQGPEFLIYFQGTGAADDSGLPNDRFFAVRPEGSVSTLKIQRTERGDSAVYLCASSQDRGDTQYFGPGTRLTVL.

The rearrangement joins TRBV28 to TRBJ1-2; a weak D match, TRBD1 (5 bases). Trimming removed 2 bases at V and 4 bases at J, with 20 bases between. Per germline, CDR1 MDHEN and CDR2 SYDVKM. CDR3 size: 17 residues. The CDR3 spells CASSLGRGLLRSYGYTF. The CDR3 nucleotides read TGTGCCAGCAGTTTAGGGAGGGGACTCCTACGGAGCTATGGCTACACCTTC.

The chain recombines TRBV6-5 with TRBJ1-5; perhaps TRBD1 as D (5 bases). Germline values: CDR1 MNHEY, CDR2 SVGAGI. V was cut by 7 bases and J by 5 bases, with 15 bases left in between. The CDR3 loop spans 14 amino acids. CDR3 residues: CASKESRADQPQHF. DNA of the CDR3: TGTGCCAGCAAAGAGAGCAGGGCAGATCAGCCCCAGCATTTT.

This chain's CDR3 is CSVEDGTGRGGELFF. DNA of the CDR3: TGCAGCGTTGAAGACGGGACAGGGAGGGGCGGGGAGCTGTTTTTT. The chain uses TRBV29-1 and TRBJ2-2; 9 bases fit TRBD1. The junction had 6 bases not matched to a gene; V was cut back by 0 bases and J by 7 bases. Germline values: CDR1 SQVTM, CDR2 ANQGSEA. CDR3 size: 15 residues.